This T cell receptor beta chain comes out of a study of shared clonotypes between healthy human individuals. The overall study: Plates per donor: three CD4 naive, three CD4 memory, two CD8 naive, one CD8 memory.

Sequencing was performed with immunoSEQ multiplex PCR; in TCRdb, only in-frame clones are kept and a portion is missing. The sample records about 2.4 million clones, 93% being singletons. Memory CD4+ cells were the fraction left after CD45RA+ naive selection. General study findings and limits: Naive CD4 clonotypes overlapped across a handful of donors at roughly 4.5%.

V was trimmed by 3 bases and J by 0 bases, leaving 6 bases between them. The V gene's germline CDR1 is LNHNV and CDR2 YYDKDF (reference sequence). This CDR3 region has 14 residues. A remark on this clone: Its specificity is not known.

The material sequenced was naive CD4+ T cells from PBMCs. Described subset: CD45RA+ positively selected. The sequence came from a man aged 18-30 years in good health. Some clones in this sample may be carry-over from other donors' samples. The gene calls are TRBV15 and TRBJ1-5; D gene unclear. CDR3 in DNA: TGTGCCACCAGCAGGGACGATAGCAATCAGCCCCAGCATTTT. Protein: CATSRDDSNQPQHF. The whole variable domain, filled in from reference TRBV15 and TRBJ1-5, reads DAMVIQNPRYQVTQFGKPVTLSCSQTLNHNVMYWYQQKSSQAPKLLFHYYDKDFNNEADTPDNFQSRRPNTSFCFLDIRSPGLGDTAMYLCATSRDDSNQPQHFGDGTRLSIL.